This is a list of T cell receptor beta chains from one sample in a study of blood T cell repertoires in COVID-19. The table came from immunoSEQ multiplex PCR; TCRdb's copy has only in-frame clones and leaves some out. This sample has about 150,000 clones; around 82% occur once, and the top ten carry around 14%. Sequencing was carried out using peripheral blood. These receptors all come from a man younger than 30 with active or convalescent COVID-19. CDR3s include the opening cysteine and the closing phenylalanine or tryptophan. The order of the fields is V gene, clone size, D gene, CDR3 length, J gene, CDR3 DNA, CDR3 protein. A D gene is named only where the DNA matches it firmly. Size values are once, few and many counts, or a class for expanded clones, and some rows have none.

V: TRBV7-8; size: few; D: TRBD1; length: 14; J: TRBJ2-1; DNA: TGTGCCAGCACCAACCGGGACAGCTTTGATGAGCAGTTCTTC; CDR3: CASTNRDSFDEQFF
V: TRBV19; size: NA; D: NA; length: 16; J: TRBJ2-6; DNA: TGTGCCAGTAGTATAGGGTCAGTCTCTGGGGCCAACGTCCTGACTTTC; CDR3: CASSIGSVSGANVLTF
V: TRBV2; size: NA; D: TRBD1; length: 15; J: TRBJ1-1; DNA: TGTGCCAGCAGAAGAAACAGGGGGTTGAACACTGAAGCTTTCTTT; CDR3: CASRRNRGLNTEAFF
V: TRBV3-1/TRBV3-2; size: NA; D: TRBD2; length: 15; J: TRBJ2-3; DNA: TGTGCCAGCAGCCAAGAAAGACTAGCGGGAGTGAAGCAGTATTTT; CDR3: CASSQERLAGVKQYF
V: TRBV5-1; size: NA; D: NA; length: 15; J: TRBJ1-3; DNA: TGCGCCAGCAGCTTGAGCCGAGACTCTGGAAACACCATATATTTT; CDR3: CASSLSRDSGNTIYF
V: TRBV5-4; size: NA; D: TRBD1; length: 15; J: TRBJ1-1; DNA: TGTGCCAGCAGCTGGATCGACAGGGGTGGCACTGAAGCTTTCTTT; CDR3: CASSWIDRGGTEAFF
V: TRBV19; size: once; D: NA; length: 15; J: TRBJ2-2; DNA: TGTGCCAGTAAGAAGCTGGCGGGGTACACCGGGGAGCTGTTTTTT; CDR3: CASKKLAGYTGELFF
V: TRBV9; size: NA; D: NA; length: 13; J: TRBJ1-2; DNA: TGTGCCAGCAGCGTAGTCGGGAACTATGGCTACACCTTC; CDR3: CASSVVGNYGYTF
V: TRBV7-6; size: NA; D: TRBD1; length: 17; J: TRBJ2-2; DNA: TGTGCCAGCAGCTCCGACAGGGACCACGCGAACACCGGGGAGCTGTTTTTT; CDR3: CASSSDRDHANTGELFF
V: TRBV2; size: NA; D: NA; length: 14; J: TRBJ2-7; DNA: TGTGCCAGCAGCACCAAGGGGCTGGGGGGCGAGCAGTACTTC; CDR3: CASSTKGLGGEQYF
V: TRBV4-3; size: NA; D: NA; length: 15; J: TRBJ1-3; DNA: TGCGCCAGCAGCCAGTTGCAGGGTTCTGGAAACACCATATATTTT; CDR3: CASSQLQGSGNTIYF
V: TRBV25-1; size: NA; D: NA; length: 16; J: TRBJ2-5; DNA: TGTGCCAGCAGTGACCCCCGGGACGGAGGGCAAGAGACCCAGTACTTC; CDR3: CASSDPRDGGQETQYF
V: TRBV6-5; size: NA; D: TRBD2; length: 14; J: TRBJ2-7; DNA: TGTGCCAGCACCCTAGCGGGAGCATTGTACGAGCAGTACTTC; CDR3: CASTLAGALYEQYF
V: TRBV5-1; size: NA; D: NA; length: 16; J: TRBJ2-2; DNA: TGCGCCAGCAGCCCCGCCCGCGAGCCCGGCACCGGGGAGCTGTTTTTT; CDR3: CASSPAREPGTGELFF
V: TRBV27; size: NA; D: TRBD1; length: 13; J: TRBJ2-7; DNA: TGTGCCAGCAGTCGGACAGGGGCCTACGAGCAGTACTTC; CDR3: CASSRTGAYEQYF
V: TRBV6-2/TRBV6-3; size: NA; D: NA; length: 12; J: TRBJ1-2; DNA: TGTGCCAGCAGTTCGACAGACTATGGCTACACCTTC; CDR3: CASSSTDYGYTF
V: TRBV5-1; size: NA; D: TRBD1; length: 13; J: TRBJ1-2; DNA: TGCGCCAGCAGCGGACAGGGTGCCTATGGCTACACCTTC; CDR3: CASSGQGAYGYTF
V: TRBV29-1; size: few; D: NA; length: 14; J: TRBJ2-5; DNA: TGCAGCGTTGATTCGCGAGGGGGACGTGAGACCCAGTACTTC; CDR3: CSVDSRGGRETQYF
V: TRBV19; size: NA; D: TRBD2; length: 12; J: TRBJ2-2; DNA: TGTGCCTCAGCGGGACGGATCGGGGAGCTGTTTTTT; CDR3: CASAGRIGELFF
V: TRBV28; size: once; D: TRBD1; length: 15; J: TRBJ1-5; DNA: TGTGCCAGCAGACCCGACAGGGGTAGCAATCAGCCCCAGCATTTT; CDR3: CASRPDRGSNQPQHF
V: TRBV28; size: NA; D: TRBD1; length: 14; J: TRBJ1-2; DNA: TGTGCCAGCAGTTTTTCGGGAGGGGGCAATGGCTACACCTTC; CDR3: CASSFSGGGNGYTF
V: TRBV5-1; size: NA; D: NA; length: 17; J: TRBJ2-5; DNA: TGCGCCAGCAGTCCTACCCCGGGACTCACGTACCAAGAGACCCAGTACTTC; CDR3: CASSPTPGLTYQETQYF
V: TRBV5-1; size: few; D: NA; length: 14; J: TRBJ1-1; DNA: TGCGCCAGCAGCTCCTACAGGATGAACACTGAAGCTTTCTTT; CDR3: CASSSYRMNTEAFF
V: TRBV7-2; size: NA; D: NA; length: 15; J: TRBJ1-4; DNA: TGTGCCAGCAGACTAGGCTTTGCAACTAATGAAAAACTGTTTTTT; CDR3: CASRLGFATNEKLFF
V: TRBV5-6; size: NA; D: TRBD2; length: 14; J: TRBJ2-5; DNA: TGTGCCAGCAGCACGAGACTAGCGGGTGAGACCCAGTACTTC; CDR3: CASSTRLAGETQYF
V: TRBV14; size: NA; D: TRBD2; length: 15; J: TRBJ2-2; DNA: TGTGCCAGCAGCCTACTAGCGGGAGGTACCGGGGAGCTGTTTTTT; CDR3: CASSLLAGGTGELFF
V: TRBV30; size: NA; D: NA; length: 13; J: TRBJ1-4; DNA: TGTGCCTGGAGTGTTCGAGTAAATGAAAAACTGTTTTTT; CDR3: CAWSVRVNEKLFF
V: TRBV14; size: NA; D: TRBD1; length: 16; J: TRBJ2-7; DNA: TGTGCCAGCAGCCCGACAGGGGGGAAAAGCTCCTACGAGCAGTACTTC; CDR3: CASSPTGGKSSYEQYF
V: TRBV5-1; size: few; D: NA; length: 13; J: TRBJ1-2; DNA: TGCGCCAGCAGCTTCGGGCCTGAGGGTGGCTACACCTTC; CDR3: CASSFGPEGGYTF
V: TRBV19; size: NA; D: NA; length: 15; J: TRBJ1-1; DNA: TGTGCCAGTAGTCCTCGCACGACAGGGAACACTGAAGCTTTCTTT; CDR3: CASSPRTTGNTEAFF
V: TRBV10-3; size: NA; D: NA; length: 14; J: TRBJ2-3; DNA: TGTGCCATCAAGGAGGGGGCTAGCACAGATACGCAGTATTTT; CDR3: CAIKEGASTDTQYF
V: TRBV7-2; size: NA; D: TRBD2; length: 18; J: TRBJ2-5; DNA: TGTGCCAGCAGCTCCTATAGCCCTTTTATAGCGGGAGCAGAGACCCAGTACTTC; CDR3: CASSSYSPFIAGAETQYF
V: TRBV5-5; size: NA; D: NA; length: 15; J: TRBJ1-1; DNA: TGTGCCAGCAGCTTTGTAGGGAGACAGGACACTGAAGCTTTCTTT; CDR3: CASSFVGRQDTEAFF
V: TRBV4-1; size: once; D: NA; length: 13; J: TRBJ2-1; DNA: TGCGCCAGCAGCCAACCTTGGGGGGATGAGCAGTTCTTC; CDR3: CASSQPWGDEQFF
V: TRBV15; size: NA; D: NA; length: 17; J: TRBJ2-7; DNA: TGTGCCACCAGCAGAGATCGGGGTGGCAGGGGGGCCTACGAGCAGTACTTC; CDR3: CATSRDRGGRGAYEQYF
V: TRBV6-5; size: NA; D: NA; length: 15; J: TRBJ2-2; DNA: TGTGCCAGCGTTTATGGCAGGCTCGAGACCGGGGAGCTGTTTTTT; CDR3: CASVYGRLETGELFF
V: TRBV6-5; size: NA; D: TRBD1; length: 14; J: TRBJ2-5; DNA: TGTGCCAGCAGAGTACTACAGGGGGCAGAGACCCAGTACTTC; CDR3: CASRVLQGAETQYF
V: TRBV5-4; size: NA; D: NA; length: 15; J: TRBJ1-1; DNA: TGTGCCAGCAGTCACTCGGGGGGTATGATGACTGAAGCTTTCTTT; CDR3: CASSHSGGMMTEAFF
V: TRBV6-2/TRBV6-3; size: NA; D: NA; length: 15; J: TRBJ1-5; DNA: TGTGCCAGCAGTTACGTCAGGGAAAAGAATCAGCCCCAGCATTTT; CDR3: CASSYVREKNQPQHF
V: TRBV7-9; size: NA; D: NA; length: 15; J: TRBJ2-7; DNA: TGTGCCAGCAGCTTAGCGGCCGGGGTACCCTACGAGCAGTACTTC; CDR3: CASSLAAGVPYEQYF
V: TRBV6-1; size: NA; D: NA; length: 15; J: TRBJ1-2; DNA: TGTGCCAGCAGTGAAGTGGAAAGGGGCCCCTTTGGCTACACCTTC; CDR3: CASSEVERGPFGYTF
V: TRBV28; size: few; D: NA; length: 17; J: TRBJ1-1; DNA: TGTGCCAGCCTCCCCCTTGCGTTGATGAATGAAAACACTGAAGCTTTCTTT; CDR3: CASLPLALMNENTEAFF
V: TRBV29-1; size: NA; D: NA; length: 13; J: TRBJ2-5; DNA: TGCAGCGTTGAGGGTAGAGGTTTGGAGACCCAGTACTTC; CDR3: CSVEGRGLETQYF